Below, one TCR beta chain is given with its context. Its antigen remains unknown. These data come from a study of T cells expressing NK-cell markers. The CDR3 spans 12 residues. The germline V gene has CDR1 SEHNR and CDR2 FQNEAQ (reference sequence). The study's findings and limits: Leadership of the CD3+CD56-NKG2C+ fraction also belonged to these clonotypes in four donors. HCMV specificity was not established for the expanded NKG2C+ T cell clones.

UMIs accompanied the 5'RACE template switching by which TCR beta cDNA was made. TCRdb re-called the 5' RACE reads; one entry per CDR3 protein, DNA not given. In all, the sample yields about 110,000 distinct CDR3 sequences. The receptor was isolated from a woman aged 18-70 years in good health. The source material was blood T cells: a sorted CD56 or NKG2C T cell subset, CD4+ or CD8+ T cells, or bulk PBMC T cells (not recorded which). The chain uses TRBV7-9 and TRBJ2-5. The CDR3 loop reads CASSSAEETQYF.